This TCR beta chain comes out of a study of cytomegalovirus exposure and HLA in healthy donors. CDR3 length equals 10 residues. Germline CDR1 DFQATT, CDR2 SNEGSKA (reference sequence). Details on this clone: One junction end does not reproduce the germline sequence, and a read error may be involved.

The study ran its PCR with 60 Vbeta and 13 Jbeta primers. Only in-frame clones appear in the TCRdb table, and some are missing; sequencing was by immunoSEQ multiplex PCR. This table holds around 180,000 clones, about 65% found once. The sample consisted of PBMCs. V is TRBV20-1 and J is TRBJ2-7, with a weak D call TRBD1 (6 bases). This sequence was found in a girl aged 5 to 17 in good health and CMV-seronegative. The CDR3 DNA follows: TGCAGTGCTGGAGACAGGGAGCAGTACTTC. Translating gives CSAGDREQYF.